One T cell receptor (beta chain) is described in this entry. The CDR3 consists of 13 residues. Trimming stripped 7 bases from V and 0 bases from J, with 8 bases between. The germline V gene has CDR1 SNHLY and CDR2 FYNNEI. The study ran its PCR with 60 Vbeta and 13 Jbeta primers. TCRdb keeps only in-frame clones here, not all; method: immunoSEQ multiplex PCR. Of some 170,000 clones listed, roughly 79% are singletons. The data belong to a study of cytomegalovirus exposure and HLA in healthy donors. This sequence was found in a male donor in good health and CMV-seronegative. Sequenced sample: PBMCs. The chain couples TRBV2 to TRBJ2-3; D not certain. CDR3 loop: CASNPGSTDTQYF. The CDR3 DNA follows: TGTGCCAGCAACCCAGGAAGCACAGATACGCAGTATTTT.